What follows are 18 T cell receptor beta chains derived from one specimen sequenced in a study of blood T cell repertoires in COVID-19. Assay: immunoSEQ multiplex PCR; the TCRdb copy retains only in-frame clones and omits some. In the table there are more than 55,000 clones, 85% to 90% of which are singletons. The specimen sequenced was peripheral blood. The receptors were gathered from a woman aged 55-70 years with COVID-19, enrolled during active disease.

The V gene is TRBV28, the J gene TRBJ2-7; D is perhaps TRBD2 (6 bases). The germline gives CDR1 MDHEN, CDR2 SYDVKM. This CDR3 region has 15 residues. Deletions cut 10 bases from V and 4 bases from J, with 23 bases between. The CDR3 reads CATNPEGLLVYEQYF. CDR3 coding DNA: TGTGCCACCAATCCTGAGGGACTCCTCGTTTACGAGCAGTACTTC.

The genes are TRBV30 and TRBJ1-6; unclear D gene. The length of the CDR3 is 17 residues. V was shortened by 3 bases and J by 0 bases, with 15 bases between the two germline ends. Per the germline V gene, CDR1 is GTSNPN and CDR2 is SVGIG (reference sequence). The CDR3 DNA is TGTGCCTGGAGCGGACGACTAGGAAGCTCCTATAATTCACCCCTCCACTTT. Translating gives CAWSGRLGSSYNSPLHF.

The chain is built from TRBV12-3 or TRBV12-4 and TRBJ1-1; D gene uncertain. This CDR3 has 13 amino acids. V was shortened by 3 bases and J by 5 bases, with 10 bases between the two germline ends. CDR3 residues: CASSFGRYTEAFF. The CDR3 DNA reads as TGTGCCAGCAGTTTCGGTCGGTATACTGAAGCTTTCTTT.

The chain uses TRBV24-1 and TRBJ2-1; tentative D call: TRBD1 (5 bases). Deletions cut 1 base from V and 8 bases from J, with 11 bases between. CDR1 and CDR2 (germline): KGHDR, SFDVKD. The CDR3 contains 14 residues. The CDR3, as DNA: TGTGCCACCAGTGATTTTGGACAAGACGATGAGCAGTTCTTC. This codes for CATSDFGQDDEQFF.

This chain links TRBV4-3 with TRBJ1-3, with D possibly TRBD1 on 6 matching bases. The germline V gene has CDR1 LGHNA and CDR2 YSLEER. The V end was cut by 2 bases, the J end by 2 bases, with 13 bases between. The CDR3 sequence is 16 residues long. Here the CDR3 reads CASSQMDRATGNTIYF. For the CDR3, the DNA is TGCGCCAGCAGCCAAATGGACAGAGCTACTGGAAACACCATATATTTT.

V and J are TRBV2 and TRBJ1-1; no clear D. CDR3 length: 12 residues. Trimming took off 3 bases at V and 11 bases at J, with 13 bases between the two ends. Per the germline V gene, CDR1 is SNHLY and CDR2 is FYNNEI. CDR3 bases: TGTGCCAGCAGTGATAGAAAGAGGTGGGCTTTCTTT. Its translation: CASSDRKRWAFF.

This CDR3 reads CASSYSGMDSSKLYF. The CDR3 DNA is TGTGCCAGCAGTTACTCGGGTATGGACAGCTCCAAGTTGTACTTC. The chain couples TRBV6-5 to TRBJ2-5; tentative D call: TRBD1 (6 bases). The CDR3 totals 15 residues. Trimming took 0 bases from V and 13 from J, leaving 21 bases between them. From germline, CDR1 is MNHEY and CDR2 SVGAGI.

The chain joins TRBV9 to TRBJ1-2, with D perhaps matching TRBD1 (6 bases). Germline values: CDR1 SGDLS, CDR2 YYNGEE. Deletions cut 0 bases from V and 7 bases from J, with 19 bases between. The CDR3 runs 16 residues. The CDR3 spells CASSVATGTPSGGYTF. The CDR3 DNA is TGTGCCAGCAGCGTAGCGACCGGGACACCAAGCGGTGGCTACACCTTC.

The chain uses TRBV24-1 and TRBJ2-1, with 7 bases fitting TRBD1. The CDR3 spans 16 residues. Trimming took 4 bases from V and 2 from J; bases not matched to a gene: 7. Germline V gene data show CDR1 as KGHDR and CDR2 as SFDVKD. CDR3 DNA sequence: TGTGCCACCAGTGACCCCGGGACAGACGCCTACAATGAGCAGTTCTTC. This translates into CATSDPGTDAYNEQFF.

This chain joins TRBV7-9 and TRBJ1-2, with a possible D match to TRBD1 (6 bases). V dropped 5 bases and J dropped 4 bases, with 20 bases sitting between them. Germline CDR1 is SEHNR and CDR2 is FQNEAQ (reference sequence). The CDR3 contains 16 residues. CDR3 sequence (DNA): TGTGCCAGCAGCCTTGGGCAGGGAGGGGGTGGCTATGGCTACACCTTC. This codes for CASSLGQGGGGYGYTF.

This chain links TRBV9 with TRBJ1-3; 7 nucleotides match TRBD1. From germline, CDR1 is SGDLS and CDR2 YYNGEE. This CDR3 region has 15 residues. V shed 0 bases and J 0 bases; nucleotides not matched to a gene: 0. The CDR3 here is CASSVGTGSGNTIYF. The CDR3 DNA follows: TGTGCCAGCAGCGTAGGGACAGGCTCTGGAAACACCATATATTTT.

In its sample, this clone was seen a few times. The chain links TRBV7-2 to TRBJ2-7; 7 positions match TRBD2. The germline gives CDR1 SGHTA, CDR2 FQGNSA. This CDR3 is 15 amino acids long. The V and J ends lost 3 bases and 3 bases, in that order; junction bases with no gene match: 8. CDR3 protein: CASSLVAGVSYEQYF. The CDR3 DNA is TGTGCCAGCAGCTTGGTTGCGGGAGTAAGCTACGAGCAGTACTTC.

The V gene is TRBV6-2 or TRBV6-3, the J gene TRBJ2-1; D possibly corresponds to TRBD1 (6 bases). There are 13 residues in the CDR3. Germline V gene sequence: CDR1 MNHEY, CDR2 SVGEGT. V lost 5 bases to trimming and J lost 7 bases, with 12 bases between them. The CDR3 loop is CASSTQGNNEQFF. The CDR3 DNA follows: TGTGCCAGCAGTACTCAGGGGAATAATGAGCAGTTCTTC.

The V and J genes are TRBV10-3 and TRBJ1-5; 10 bases fit TRBD1. Trimming at V came to 2 bases and at J to 2 bases, leaving 3 bases not matched to a gene. The CDR3 sequence is 16 residues long. Germline assignment: CDR1 ENHRY and CDR2 SYGVKD. The CDR3 region is CAISEPGQGGNQPQHF. The CDR3 DNA follows: TGTGCCATCAGTGAGCCAGGACAGGGGGGCAATCAGCCCCAGCATTTT.

The J gene is TRBJ1-5, the V gene TRBV15, with D unresolved. Per the germline V gene, CDR1 is LNHNV and CDR2 is YYDKDF (reference sequence). The CDR3 sequence is 14 residues long. The ends were cut back, 1 base at V and 3 bases at J, with 7 bases in the middle. CDR3 coding DNA: TGTGCCACCAGCAGAGGCGGATTCAATCAGCCCCAGCATTTT. The encoded protein is CATSRGGFNQPQHF.

Comment on this clone: At one end, the junction sequence differs from germline, possibly due to a read error. The V call is TRBV4-3, the J call TRBJ1-1; no firm D call. The CDR3 length is 15 residues. Germline V lookup: CDR1 LGHNA, CDR2 YSLEER. The CDR3 loop reads CASSKEVRGGTEAFF. The CDR3, as DNA: TGCGCCAGCAGCAAAGAGGTCCGGGGTGGAACTGAAGCTTTCTTT.

DNA for the CDR3: TGTGCCAGTAGTATTTTCGCTGAAGCTTTCTTT. Translation: CASSIFAEAFF. The genes are TRBV19 and TRBJ1-1; D is unclear. The CDR3 length is 11 residues. The germline gives CDR1 LNHDA, CDR2 SQIVND (reference sequence). Trimming stripped 3 bases from V and 6 bases from J, with 5 bases between.

This clone appeared a single time. At one end, the junction sequence differs from germline, possibly due to a read error. The chain recombines TRBV6-5 with TRBJ2-7, with D perhaps matching TRBD2 (6 bases). The CDR3 is made up of 14 amino acids. Germline CDR1 MNHEY, CDR2 SVGAGI. The DNA of the CDR3 is TGTGCCAGCAGCCATCCTAGCGTGTTCAATGGAAAGAACTTC. This sequence encodes CASSHPSVFNGKNF.